The present TCR beta chain was sequenced within a study of regulatory T cells in long-lasting Graves disease. General study points: Favoring TRBV28, TRBJ1-2 and TRBJ2-5 was a feature seen in persistent disease.

For TCR beta, libraries came from iRepertoire HTBI primers and Arm-PCR of CDR3 regions. Using its own MiXCR run on the multiplex PCR reads, TCRdb lists one record per CDR3 protein. Here the sample spans about 400,000 distinct CDR3 sequences, around 16% being singletons. This clonotype was counted ten times or more. Its antigen is not known. Germline values: CDR1 SGHRS, CDR2 YFSETQ. The CDR3 sequence is 16 residues long. The V segment lost 4 bases and the J segment 2 bases; nucleotides outside the gene matches: 4. This sample's time point: newly diagnosed GD, antithyroid drugs for less than 3 months. PBMC-extracted RNA yielded the TCR library. Approximately 9-milliliter peripheral blood samples went into EDTA tubes.

The receptor was derived from a female donor with Graves disease. Source: peripheral blood mononuclear cells (PBMCs), taken at new diagnosis, from a patient treated with antithyroid drugs. This chain uses TRBV5-1 with TRBJ2-5, with 14 nucleotides matching TRBD2. The DNA for the CDR3 is TGCGCCAGCAGCAGGGGACTAGCGGGAGTACAAGAGACCCAGTACTTC. Its protein product is CASSRGLAGVQETQYF.